This TCR beta chain was sequenced for a study of blood T cells in healthy people across ages. Peripheral blood samples of 9 to 10 milliliters were drawn from each donor. The germline V gene has CDR1 KGHSH and CDR2 LQKENI. V lost 5 bases to trimming and J lost 7 bases; unmatched junction nucleotides: 7. The CDR3 extends over 15 amino acids. A second PCR, run for roughly 7 to 12 cycles, used a sample-barcoded 5' primer plus a J-beta primer mix. TCRdb re-analysed the 5' RACE reads in MiXCR, keeping a single row per CDR3 protein. The top ten hold about 3% of the sample, which has 600,000 to 900,000 distinct CDR3 sequences, more than 25% seen once. This sample was also put to use in a study of T cells of mothers and their children.

V usage is TRBV18 and J usage is TRBJ2-5; TRBD2 matches at 13 bases. The sequence came from a boy aged 5 to 17 in good health. Sequenced material: blood. Here the CDR3 reads CASSTGLAGIGTQYF. In DNA form, the CDR3 reads TGTGCCAGCTCAACGGGACTAGCGGGAATCGGGACCCAGTACTTC.